Below, 18 T cell receptor beta chains from the same sample are listed, as sequenced in a study of blood T cell repertoires in COVID-19. Profiling relied on immunoSEQ multiplex PCR, and the TCRdb table lists in-frame clones only, not all of them. The sample has 25,000 to 30,000 clones, approximately 90% seen once; the top ten hold about 15%. The sequenced sample consisted of peripheral blood. The receptors were sampled from a human donor in a cohort sampled during active COVID-19.

This rearrangement joins TRBV3-1 (or the pseudogene TRBV3-2) to TRBJ1-5; tentatively, D is TRBD1 (6 bases). CDR3 length: 14 amino acids. Germline CDR1 is LGHDT and CDR2 is YNNKEL (reference sequence). Trimming took 1 base from V and 9 from J, leaving 13 bases between them. CDR3 loop: CASSQGGGDLPQHF. For the CDR3, the DNA is TGTGCCAGCAGCCAAGGAGGGGGGGATTTGCCCCAGCATTTT.

J is TRBJ2-1 and V is TRBV3-1 (or the pseudogene TRBV3-2); perhaps TRBD2 as D (6 bases). V gave up 6 bases and J gave up 7 bases, with 16 bases separating them. This CDR3 has 14 residues. The V gene's germline CDR1 is LGHDT and CDR2 YNNKEL (reference sequence). The CDR3 DNA sequence: TGTGCCAGCAGATGGACCGGGAGTGGAAATGAGCAGTTCTTC. Its protein is CASRWTGSGNEQFF.

V and J are TRBV29-1 and TRBJ2-5; D possibly corresponds to TRBD2 (6 bases). Trimming took off 7 bases at V and 5 bases at J, with 17 bases between the two ends. The CDR3 length is 13 residues. The germline gives CDR1 SQVTM, CDR2 ANQGSEA. In DNA form, the CDR3 reads TGCAGCGCCCGACCGGCAGGGAGGGAGACCCAGTACTTC. It codes for CSARPAGRETQYF.

V and J are TRBV6-1 and TRBJ2-1, with 10 bases lining up with TRBD2. Trimming removed 2 bases from V and 9 bases from J; junction bases left unmatched: 13. There are 17 residues in the CDR3. Germline V CDR1 and CDR2: MNHNS, SASEGT. DNA of the CDR3: TGTGCCAGCAGTGAAAGGGGGGGGCTAGCGGGAGCAGGTGAGCAGTTCTTC. Its translation: CASSERGGLAGAGEQFF.

In its sample, this clone was seen once. V is TRBV4-1 and J is TRBJ1-5, with 8 bases matching TRBD1. This CDR3 is 18 amino acids long. V was pared by 3 bases and J by 5 bases, with 15 bases of the junction left unmatched. CDR1 MGHRA and CDR2 YSYEKL come from the germline V gene. The CDR3 is CASSHYQTGQGSDQPQHF. CDR3 bases: TGCGCCAGCAGCCACTATCAGACAGGACAGGGTTCTGATCAGCCCCAGCATTTT.

In its sample, this clone was seen once. The chain recombines TRBV5-1 with TRBJ2-7, with 12 bases aligning to TRBD2. Germline V gene lookup returns CDR1 SGHRS and CDR2 YFSETQ. Trimming cost V 2 bases and J 4 bases; bases outside gene matches: 4. The CDR3 extends over 15 amino acids. The CDR3 is CASSFLAGGVYEQYF. DNA for the CDR3: TGCGCCAGCAGCTTTCTAGCGGGAGGGGTTTACGAGCAGTACTTC.

The chain couples TRBV5-6 to TRBJ2-3; the D is unclear. This CDR3 region has 13 residues. V shed 2 bases and J shed 11 bases, with 15 bases lying between them. Per the germline V gene, CDR1 is SGHDT and CDR2 is YYEEEE. The CDR3 protein is CASSFRSPPLQYF. The CDR3 DNA reads TGTGCCAGCAGCTTCCGGAGCCCACCCCTGCAGTATTTT.

V usage is TRBV5-6 and J usage is TRBJ1-1, with TRBD1 matching over 7 bases. The trim removed 5 bases at V and 0 bases at J, leaving 10 bases unmatched. Per germline, CDR1 SGHDT and CDR2 YYEEEE. The CDR3 sequence is 16 residues long. CDR3 DNA sequence: TGTGCCAGCAGAATTAGACAGGGCCTATTGAACACTGAAGCTTTCTTT. Protein product: CASRIRQGLLNTEAFF.

The chain joins TRBV7-8 to TRBJ2-2, with 9 bases aligning to TRBD1. This CDR3 spans 15 amino acids. The germline V gene encodes CDR1 SGHVS and CDR2 FQNEAQ. Trimming at V came to 8 bases and at J to 5 bases, leaving 9 bases not matched to a gene. This CDR3 reads CASLYRGRPTGELFF. Here the CDR3 DNA reads TGTGCCAGCCTCTACAGGGGGCGACCAACCGGGGAGCTGTTTTTT.

J is TRBJ1-4 and V is TRBV20-1; D not certain. Trimming shortened V by 3 bases and J by 3 bases, and 8 bases separated the two germline ends. There are 13 residues in the CDR3. CDR1 DFQATT and CDR2 SNEGSKA come from the germline V gene (reference sequence). In DNA, the CDR3 is TGCAGTGCTAGTCAACAGCCTAATGAAAAACTGTTTTTT. It is translated as CSASQQPNEKLFF.

This clone was seen a few times. The chain employs TRBV2 and TRBJ1-2, with a possible D match to TRBD1 (5 bases). V shed 7 bases and J shed 7 bases, with 13 bases lying between them. The CDR3 runs 12 residues. Germline V gives CDR1 SNHLY, CDR2 FYNNEI. The chain's CDR3 is CASTGTRGGYTF. DNA for the CDR3: TGTGCCAGCACTGGGACTCGGGGTGGCTACACCTTC.

DNA for the CDR3: TGTGCCAGCAGTGGACTAGCGGGAGAATACGAGCAGTACTTC. Translating gives CASSGLAGEYEQYF. The rearrangement links TRBV2 to TRBJ2-7; TRBD2 matches 12 bases. The CDR3 extends over 14 amino acids. CDR1 is SNHLY, CDR2 FYNNEI, per germline. The junction had 2 bases not matched to a gene; V was cut back by 4 bases and J by 4 bases.

V is TRBV4-3 and J is TRBJ2-7; possibly TRBD1 for D (5 bases). Germline CDR1 and CDR2: LGHNA and YSLEER. This CDR3 has 15 amino acids. V was pared by 3 bases and J by 3 bases, with 15 bases between. CDR3 nucleotide sequence: TGCGCCAGCAGCCAGGCCAGGGAAGCGCTCTACGAGCAGTACTTC. Its translation is CASSQAREALYEQYF.

The chain links TRBV5-1 to TRBJ2-5, with D perhaps TRBD1 (6 bases). The germline CDR1 and CDR2 sequences are SGHRS and YFSETQ. This CDR3 is 12 amino acids long. V lost 4 bases and J lost 5, with 9 bases in between. The CDR3 DNA sequence: TGCGCCAGCAGCGCCCAGGGGGAGACCCAGTACTTC. As protein: CASSAQGETQYF.

CDR3 sequence (DNA): TGTGCCAGCAGCTTAGTCTCTCCCAGGGGGGCTGGAGATACGCAGTATTTT. Translating gives CASSLVSPRGAGDTQYF. The rearrangement uses TRBV7-2 and TRBJ2-3, with D maybe TRBD1 (7 bases). CDR1 SGHTA and CDR2 FQGNSA come from the germline V gene. V was clipped by 1 base and J by 5 bases, with 19 bases between them. CDR3 length: 17 amino acids.

This chain uses TRBV2 with TRBJ1-5; 11 nucleotides match TRBD1. The trim removed 6 bases at V and 6 bases at J, leaving 4 bases unmatched. The CDR3 consists of 14 residues. Per the germline V gene, CDR1 is SNHLY and CDR2 is FYNNEI. CDR3 residues: CASSTGTGGQPQHF. The CDR3 DNA is TGTGCCAGCAGCACCGGGACAGGGGGTCAGCCCCAGCATTTT. The full variable domain, its missing parts supplied by reference TRBV2 and TRBJ1-5, is EPEVTQTPSHQVTQMGQEVILRCVPISNHLYFYWYRQILGQKVEFLVSFYNNEISEKSEIFDDQFSVERPDGSNFTLKIRSTKLEDSAMYFCASSTGTGGQPQHFGDGTRLSIL.

The chain joins TRBV2 to TRBJ2-6, with 8 bases identical to TRBD2. This CDR3 is built from 16 residues. CDR1 and CDR2 from the germline V gene are SNHLY and FYNNEI. Trimming cost V 4 bases and J 3 bases; bases outside gene matches: 5. CDR3 loop: CASSAGGLGGANVLTF. CDR3 nucleotide sequence: TGTGCCAGCAGTGCGGGGGGGCTAGGTGGGGCCAACGTCCTGACTTTC.

The rearrangement joins TRBV6-5 to TRBJ1-2; D is undetermined. The V gene's germline CDR1 is MNHEY and CDR2 SVGAGI. V shed 4 bases and J shed 5 bases, with 11 bases lying between them. The CDR3 loop spans 13 amino acids. The CDR3 loop reads CASSSVGAYGYTF. The DNA for the CDR3 is TGTGCCAGCAGTTCAGTGGGAGCGTATGGCTACACCTTC.